Below are 9 T cell receptor beta chains sequenced from a single sample in a study of blood T cell repertoires in COVID-19. The assay was immunoSEQ multiplex PCR, and TCRdb's table has in-frame clones only and misses some. The sample consists of 250,000 to 350,000 clones, roughly nine tenths of them appearing once. Source material: peripheral blood. These receptors were taken from a woman aged 25-40 years with COVID-19, enrolled during active disease.

The genes are TRBV11-2 and TRBJ2-3; the match to TRBD2 covers 12 bases. The CDR3 runs to 15 residues. Germline V gene lookup returns CDR1 SGHAT and CDR2 FQNNGV. Unmatched junction bases numbered 4, after V lost 5 bases and J lost 4 bases. The CDR3 region is CASSALAGGADTQYF. The DNA for the CDR3 is TGTGCCAGCAGCGCACTAGCGGGAGGAGCAGATACGCAGTATTTT.

CDR3 nucleotide sequence: TGTGCCATCAGTGAGTCGCGGGGGAAGGACTATGGCTACACCTTC. It is translated as CAISESRGKDYGYTF. The genes are TRBV10-3 and TRBJ1-2, with D possibly being TRBD1 (5 bases). The V gene lost 0 bases and the J gene lost 3 bases, with 11 bases spanning the gap. Germline CDR1 and CDR2: ENHRY and SYGVKD. The CDR3 has 15 amino acids.

The chain uses TRBV5-4 and TRBJ1-5, with D unresolved. The CDR3 has 13 amino acids. The ends were cut back, 0 bases at V and 5 bases at J, with 6 bases in the middle. Germline V gene sequence: CDR1 SGHNT, CDR2 YYREEE (reference sequence). CDR3 bases: TGTGCCAGCAGCTTGGGTGTCGATCAGCCCCAGCATTTT. Its translation: CASSLGVDQPQHF.

This sequence joins TRBV5-6 and TRBJ1-6, with 7 nucleotides matching TRBD1. V dropped 4 bases and J dropped 7; count of bases not matched to a gene: 5. In germline, CDR1 is SGHDT, CDR2 YYEEEE. This CDR3 contains 14 residues. CDR3 nucleotide sequence: TGTGCCAGCAGCCCTAGACAGGGAAATTCACCCCTCCACTTT. Translating it yields CASSPRQGNSPLHF.

The V call is TRBV7-3, the J call TRBJ1-3, with 7 bases that match TRBD1. The CDR3 spans 14 residues. Germline lookup yields CDR1 SGHTA and CDR2 FQGTGA. With 5 bases clipped from V and 4 bases from J, the junction kept 5 bases outside the gene matches. The CDR3 loop reads CASSATGAGNTIYF. The CDR3 nucleotides are TGTGCCAGCAGCGCTACAGGGGCAGGAAACACCATATATTTT.

The rearrangement joins TRBV30 to TRBJ2-7; 10 bases are a match to TRBD1. This CDR3 has 13 amino acids. Germline V lookup: CDR1 GTSNPN, CDR2 SVGIG (reference sequence). J gave up 6 bases and V 6 bases, and 8 bases lay outside the gene matches. CDR3 protein: CACSRQGAAEQYF. CDR3 sequence (DNA): TGTGCCTGCTCAAGACAGGGGGCGGCCGAGCAGTACTTC.

This chain uses TRBV28 with TRBJ1-1, with TRBD1 as a possible D gene (5 bases). V was clipped by 3 bases and J by 10 bases, with 12 bases between them. The CDR3 is 12 residues long. The germline gives CDR1 MDHEN, CDR2 SYDVKM. The CDR3 protein is CASSLQGIGAFF. CDR3 DNA: TGTGCCAGCAGTTTGCAGGGTATTGGAGCTTTCTTT.

V gene TRBV19 combines with J gene TRBJ1-4; D not certain. The CDR3 sequence is 20 residues long. Germline-derived CDR1 and CDR2 are LNHDA and SQIVND (reference sequence). V was clipped by 3 bases and J by 0 bases, with 23 bases between them. For the CDR3, the DNA is TGTGCCAGTAGTATCCTCCAATCTTGGGGAGCATTTGCAACTAATGAAAAACTGTTTTTT. Its protein is CASSILQSWGAFATNEKLFF.

The gene calls are TRBV18 and TRBJ1-3; D remains unclear. CDR1 is KGHSH and CDR2 is LQKENI in the germline V gene. CDR3 size: 17 residues. The V end lost 2 bases, the J end lost 0 bases, and 14 bases lay between the germline ends. The CDR3 sequence is CASSPFRDSLSGNTIYF. The CDR3 region has the DNA TGTGCCAGCTCACCATTCCGGGATTCCCTCTCTGGAAACACCATATATTTT.